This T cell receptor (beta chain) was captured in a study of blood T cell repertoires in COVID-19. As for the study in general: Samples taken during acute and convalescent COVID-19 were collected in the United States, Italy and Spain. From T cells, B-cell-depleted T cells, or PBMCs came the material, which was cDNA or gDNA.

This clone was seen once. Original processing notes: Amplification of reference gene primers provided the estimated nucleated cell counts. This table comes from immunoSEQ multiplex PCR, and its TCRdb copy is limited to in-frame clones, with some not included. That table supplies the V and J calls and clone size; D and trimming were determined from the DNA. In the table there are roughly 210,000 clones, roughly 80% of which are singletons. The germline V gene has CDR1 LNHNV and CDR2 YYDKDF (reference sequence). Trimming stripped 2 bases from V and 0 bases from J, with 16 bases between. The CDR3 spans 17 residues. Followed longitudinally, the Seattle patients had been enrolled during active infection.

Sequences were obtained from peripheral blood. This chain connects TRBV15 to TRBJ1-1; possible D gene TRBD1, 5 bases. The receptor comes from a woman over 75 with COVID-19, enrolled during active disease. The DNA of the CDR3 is TGTGCCACCAGCAGATCGGGGGACGGATACATGAACACTGAAGCTTTCTTT. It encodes CATSRSGDGYMNTEAFF.